What follows describes a single T cell receptor beta chain. Its matching antigen is unknown. The data are from a study of cytomegalovirus exposure and HLA in healthy donors. PCR was performed using 60 Vbeta and 13 Jbeta primers. Clones were sequenced by immunoSEQ multiplex PCR, and TCRdb holds only the in-frame ones, with some missing. The data hold approximately 100,000 clones, with about 68% observed a single time. V was clipped by 5 bases and J by 9 bases; unmatched bases: 6. The CDR3 extends over 15 amino acids. The germline V gene has CDR1 SGHTA and CDR2 FQGTGA. Findings and limits, study-wide: Most TCR beta V segments were productive about 87% or about 30% of the time in an earlier analysis.

The rearrangement joins TRBV7-3 to TRBJ2-1; 14 bases match TRBD2. The source is a male donor in good health and CMV-seropositive. Sequenced sample: PBMCs. CDR3 sequence (DNA): TGTGCCAGCAGCGTGGGACTAGCGGGGGATGGTGAGCAGTTCTTC. Translation: CASSVGLAGDGEQFF.